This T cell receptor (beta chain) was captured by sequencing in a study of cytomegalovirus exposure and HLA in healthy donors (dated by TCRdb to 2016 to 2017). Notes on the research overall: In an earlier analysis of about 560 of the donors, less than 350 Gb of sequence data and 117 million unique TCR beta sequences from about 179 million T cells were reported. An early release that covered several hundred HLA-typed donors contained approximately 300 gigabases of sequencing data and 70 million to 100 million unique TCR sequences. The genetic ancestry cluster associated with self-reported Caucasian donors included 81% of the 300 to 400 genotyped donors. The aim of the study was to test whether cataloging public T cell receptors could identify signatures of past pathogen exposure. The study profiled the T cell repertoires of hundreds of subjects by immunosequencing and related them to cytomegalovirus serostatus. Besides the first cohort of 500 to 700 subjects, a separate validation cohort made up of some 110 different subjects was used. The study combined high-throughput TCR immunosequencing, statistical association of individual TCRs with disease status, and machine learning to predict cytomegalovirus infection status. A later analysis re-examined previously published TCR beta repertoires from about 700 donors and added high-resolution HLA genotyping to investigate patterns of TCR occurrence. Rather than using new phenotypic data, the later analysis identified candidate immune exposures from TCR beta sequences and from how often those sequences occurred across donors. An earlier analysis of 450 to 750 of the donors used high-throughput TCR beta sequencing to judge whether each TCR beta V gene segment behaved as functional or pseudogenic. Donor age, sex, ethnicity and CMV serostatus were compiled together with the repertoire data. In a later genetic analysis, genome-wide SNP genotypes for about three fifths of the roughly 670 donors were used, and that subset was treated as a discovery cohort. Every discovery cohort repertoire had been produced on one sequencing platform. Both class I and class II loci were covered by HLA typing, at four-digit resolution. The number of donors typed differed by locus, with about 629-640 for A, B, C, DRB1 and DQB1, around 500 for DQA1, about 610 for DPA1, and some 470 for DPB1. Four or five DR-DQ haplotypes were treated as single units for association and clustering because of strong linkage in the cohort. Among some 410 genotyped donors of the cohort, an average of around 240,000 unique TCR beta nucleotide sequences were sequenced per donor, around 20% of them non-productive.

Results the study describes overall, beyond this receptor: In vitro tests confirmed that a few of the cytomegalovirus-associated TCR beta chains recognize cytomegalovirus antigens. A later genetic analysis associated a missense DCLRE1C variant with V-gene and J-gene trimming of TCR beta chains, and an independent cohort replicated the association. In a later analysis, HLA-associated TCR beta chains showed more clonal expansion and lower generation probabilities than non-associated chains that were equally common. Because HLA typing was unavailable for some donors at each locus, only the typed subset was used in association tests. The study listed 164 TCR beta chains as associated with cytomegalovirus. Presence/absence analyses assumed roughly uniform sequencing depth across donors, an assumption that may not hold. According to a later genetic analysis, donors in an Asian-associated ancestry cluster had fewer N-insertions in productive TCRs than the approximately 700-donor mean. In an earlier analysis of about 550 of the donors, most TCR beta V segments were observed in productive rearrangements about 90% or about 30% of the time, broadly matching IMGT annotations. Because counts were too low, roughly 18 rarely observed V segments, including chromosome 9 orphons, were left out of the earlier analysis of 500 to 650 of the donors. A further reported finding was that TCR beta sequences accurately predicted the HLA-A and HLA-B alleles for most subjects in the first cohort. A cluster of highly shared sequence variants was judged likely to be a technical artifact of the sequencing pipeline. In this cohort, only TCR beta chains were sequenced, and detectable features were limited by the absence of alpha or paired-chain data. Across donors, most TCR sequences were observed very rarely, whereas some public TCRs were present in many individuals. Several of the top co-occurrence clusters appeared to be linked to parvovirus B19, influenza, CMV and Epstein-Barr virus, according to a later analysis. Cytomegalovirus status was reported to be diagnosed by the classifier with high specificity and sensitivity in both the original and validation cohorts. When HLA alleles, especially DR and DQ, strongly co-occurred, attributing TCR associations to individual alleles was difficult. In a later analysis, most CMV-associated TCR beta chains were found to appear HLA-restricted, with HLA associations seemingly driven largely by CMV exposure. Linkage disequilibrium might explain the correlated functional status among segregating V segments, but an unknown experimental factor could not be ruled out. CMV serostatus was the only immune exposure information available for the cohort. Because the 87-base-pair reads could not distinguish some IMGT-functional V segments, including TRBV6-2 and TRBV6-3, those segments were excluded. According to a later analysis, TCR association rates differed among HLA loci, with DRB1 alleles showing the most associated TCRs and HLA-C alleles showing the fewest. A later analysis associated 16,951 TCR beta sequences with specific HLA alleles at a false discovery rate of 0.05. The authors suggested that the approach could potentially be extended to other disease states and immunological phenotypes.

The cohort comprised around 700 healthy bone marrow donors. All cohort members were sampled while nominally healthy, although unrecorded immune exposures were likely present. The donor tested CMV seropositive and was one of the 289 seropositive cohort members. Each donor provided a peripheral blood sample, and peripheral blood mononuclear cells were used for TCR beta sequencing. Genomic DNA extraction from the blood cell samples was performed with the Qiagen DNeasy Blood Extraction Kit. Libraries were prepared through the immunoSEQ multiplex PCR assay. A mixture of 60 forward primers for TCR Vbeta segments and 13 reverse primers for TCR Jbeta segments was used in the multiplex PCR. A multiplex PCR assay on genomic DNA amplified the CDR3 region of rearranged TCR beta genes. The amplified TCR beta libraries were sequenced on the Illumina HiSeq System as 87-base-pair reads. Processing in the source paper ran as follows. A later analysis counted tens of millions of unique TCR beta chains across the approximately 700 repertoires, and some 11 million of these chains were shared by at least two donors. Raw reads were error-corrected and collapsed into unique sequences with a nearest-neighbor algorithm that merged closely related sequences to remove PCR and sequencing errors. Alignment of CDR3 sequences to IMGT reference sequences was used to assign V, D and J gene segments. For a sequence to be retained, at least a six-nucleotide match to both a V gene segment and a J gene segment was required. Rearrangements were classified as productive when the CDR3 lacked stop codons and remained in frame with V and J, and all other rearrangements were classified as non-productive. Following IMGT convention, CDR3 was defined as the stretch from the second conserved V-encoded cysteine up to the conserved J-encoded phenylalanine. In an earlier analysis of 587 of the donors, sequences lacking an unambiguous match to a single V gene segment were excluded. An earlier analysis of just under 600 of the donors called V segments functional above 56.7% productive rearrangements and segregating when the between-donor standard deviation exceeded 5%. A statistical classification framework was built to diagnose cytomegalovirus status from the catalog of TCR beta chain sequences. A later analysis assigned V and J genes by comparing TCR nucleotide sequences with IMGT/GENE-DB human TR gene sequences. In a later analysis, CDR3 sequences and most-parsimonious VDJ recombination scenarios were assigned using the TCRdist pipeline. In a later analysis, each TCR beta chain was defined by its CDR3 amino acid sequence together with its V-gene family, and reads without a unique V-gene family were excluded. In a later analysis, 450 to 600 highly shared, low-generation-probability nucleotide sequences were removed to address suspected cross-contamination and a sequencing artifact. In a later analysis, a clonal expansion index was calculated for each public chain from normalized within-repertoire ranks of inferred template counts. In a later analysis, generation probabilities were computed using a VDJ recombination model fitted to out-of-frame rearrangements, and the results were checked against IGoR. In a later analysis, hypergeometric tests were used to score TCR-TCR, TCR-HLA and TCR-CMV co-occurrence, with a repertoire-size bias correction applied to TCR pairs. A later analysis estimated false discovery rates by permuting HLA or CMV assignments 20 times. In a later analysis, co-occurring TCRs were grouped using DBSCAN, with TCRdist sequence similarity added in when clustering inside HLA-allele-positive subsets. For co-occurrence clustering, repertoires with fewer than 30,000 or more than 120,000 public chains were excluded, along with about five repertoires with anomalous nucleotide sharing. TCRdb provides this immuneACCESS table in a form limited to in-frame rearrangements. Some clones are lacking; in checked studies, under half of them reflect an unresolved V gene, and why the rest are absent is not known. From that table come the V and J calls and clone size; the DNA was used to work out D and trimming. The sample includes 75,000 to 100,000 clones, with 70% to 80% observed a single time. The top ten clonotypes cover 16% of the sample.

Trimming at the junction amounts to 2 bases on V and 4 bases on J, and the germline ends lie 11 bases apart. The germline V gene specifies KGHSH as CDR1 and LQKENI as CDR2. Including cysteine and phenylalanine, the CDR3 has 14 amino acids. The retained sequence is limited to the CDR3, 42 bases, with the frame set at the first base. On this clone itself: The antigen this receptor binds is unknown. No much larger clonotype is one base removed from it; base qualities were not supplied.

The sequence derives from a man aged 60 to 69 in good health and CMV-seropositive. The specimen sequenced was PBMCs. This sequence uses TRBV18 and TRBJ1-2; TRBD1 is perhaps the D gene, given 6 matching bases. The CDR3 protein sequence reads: CASSPTDRPYGYTF. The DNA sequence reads TGTGCCAGCTCACCAACGGACAGACCCTATGGCTACACCTTC. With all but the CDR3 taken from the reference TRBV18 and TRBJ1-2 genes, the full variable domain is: NAGVMQNPRHLVRRRGQEARLRCSPMKGHSHVYWYRQLPEEGLKFMVYLQKENIIDESGMPKERFSAEFPKEGPSILRIQQVVRGDSAAYFCASSPTDRPYGYTFGSGTRLTVV.